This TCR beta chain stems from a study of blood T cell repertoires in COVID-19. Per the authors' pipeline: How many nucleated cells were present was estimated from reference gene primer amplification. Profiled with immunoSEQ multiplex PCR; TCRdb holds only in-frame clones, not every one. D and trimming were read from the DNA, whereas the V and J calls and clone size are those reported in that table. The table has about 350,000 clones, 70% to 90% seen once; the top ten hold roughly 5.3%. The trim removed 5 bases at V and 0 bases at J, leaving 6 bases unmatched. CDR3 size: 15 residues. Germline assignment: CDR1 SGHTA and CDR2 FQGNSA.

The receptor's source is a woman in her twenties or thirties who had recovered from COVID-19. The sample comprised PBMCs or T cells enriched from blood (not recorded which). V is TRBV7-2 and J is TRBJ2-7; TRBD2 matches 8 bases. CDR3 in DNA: TGTGCCAGCAGCCTGAGTAGCGGGGCCTCCTACGAGCAGTACTTC. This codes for CASSLSSGASYEQYF.